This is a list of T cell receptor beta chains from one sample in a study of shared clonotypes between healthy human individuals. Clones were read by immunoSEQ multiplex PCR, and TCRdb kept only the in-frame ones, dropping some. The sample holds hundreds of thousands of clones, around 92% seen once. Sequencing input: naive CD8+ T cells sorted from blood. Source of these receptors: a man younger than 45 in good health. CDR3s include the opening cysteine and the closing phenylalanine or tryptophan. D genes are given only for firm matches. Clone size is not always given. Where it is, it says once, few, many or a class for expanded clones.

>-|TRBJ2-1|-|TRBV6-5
CASTPRQPGRNEQFF
TGTGCCAGCACTCCCAGACAGCCGGGAAGGAATGAGCAGTTCTTC
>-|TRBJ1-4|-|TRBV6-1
CATIDGGEKLFF
TGTGCCACCATCGACGGGGGTGAAAAACTGTTTTTT
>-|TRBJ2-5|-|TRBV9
CASSAEPRVGGETQYF
TGTGCCAGCAGCGCAGAACCACGTGTGGGGGGAGAGACCCAGTACTTC
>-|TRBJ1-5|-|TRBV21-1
CASSKESPSNQPQHF
TGTGCCAGCAGCAAAGAGTCACCTAGCAATCAGCCCCAGCATTTT
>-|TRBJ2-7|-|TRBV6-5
CAIGGGNEQYF
TGTGCCATAGGTGGGGGGAACGAGCAGTACTTC
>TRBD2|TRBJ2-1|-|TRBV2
CASSPGLAGWNEQFF
TGTGCCAGCAGCCCGGGACTAGCGGGGTGGAATGAGCAGTTCTTC
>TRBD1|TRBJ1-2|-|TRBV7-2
CASSSQTGGFYGYTF
TGTGCCAGCAGCTCCCAGACAGGGGGCTTCTATGGCTACACCTTC
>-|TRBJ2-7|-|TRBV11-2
CASSSYRDNSYEQYF
TGTGCCAGCAGCTCTTACCGGGACAACTCCTACGAGCAGTACTTC
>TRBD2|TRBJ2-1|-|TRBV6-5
CASSYTQLADEQFF
TGTGCCAGCAGTTACACACAGCTAGCGGATGAGCAGTTCTTC
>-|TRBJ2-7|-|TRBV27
CASSLTASVYEQYF
TGTGCCAGCAGTCTAACGGCTAGCGTATACGAGCAGTACTTC
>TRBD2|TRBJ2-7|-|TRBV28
CGAGQRETYEQYF
TGCGGCGCAGGCCAGCGGGAAACTTACGAGCAGTACTTC
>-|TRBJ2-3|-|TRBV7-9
CASSPPKDLDTQYF
TGTGCCAGCAGCCCACCGAAAGATCTGGATACGCAGTATTTT
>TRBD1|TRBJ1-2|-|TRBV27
CASSLGTGFNYGYTF
TGTGCCAGCAGTTTAGGGACAGGGTTTAACTATGGCTACACCTTC
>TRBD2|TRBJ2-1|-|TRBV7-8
CASSVPGSSGSNEQFF
TGTGCCAGCAGCGTCCCAGGGTCGAGCGGGAGCAATGAGCAGTTCTTC
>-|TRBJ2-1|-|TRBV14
CASSQGLASSSYNEQFF
TGTGCCAGCAGCCAAGGGCTAGCCTCTAGCTCCTACAATGAGCAGTTCTTC
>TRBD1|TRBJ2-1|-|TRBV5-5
CASRDRDRRDEQFF
TGTGCCAGCAGGGATAGGGACAGACGAGATGAGCAGTTCTTC
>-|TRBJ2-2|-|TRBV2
CASDFGHPANTGELFF
TGTGCCAGCGACTTCGGACATCCTGCGAACACCGGGGAGCTGTTTTTT
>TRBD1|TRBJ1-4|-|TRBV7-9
CASSSEGQDEKLFF
TGTGCCAGCAGCTCCGAAGGACAGGATGAAAAACTGTTTTTT
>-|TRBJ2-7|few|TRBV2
CASRGGRYEQYF
TGTGCCAGCAGAGGGGGGCGCTACGAGCAGTACTTC
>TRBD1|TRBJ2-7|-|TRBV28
CASSSRTGPYEQYF
TGTGCCAGCAGTTCTCGGACAGGGCCCTACGAGCAGTACTTC
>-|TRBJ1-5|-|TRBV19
CASRSLGDQPQHF
TGTGCCAGTAGGTCCCTAGGGGATCAGCCCCAGCATTTT
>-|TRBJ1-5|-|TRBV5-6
CASSLVEKPNQPQHF
TGTGCCAGCAGCTTGGTCGAGAAGCCAAATCAGCCCCAGCATTTT
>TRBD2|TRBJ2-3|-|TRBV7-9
CASSSTLAGGPTDTQYF
TGTGCCAGCAGCTCAACGTTGGCGGGAGGGCCGACAGATACGCAGTATTTT
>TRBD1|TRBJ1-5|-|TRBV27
CASSGQGILRNQPQHF
TGTGCCAGCTCAGGACAGGGCATTCTAAGAAATCAGCCCCAGCATTTT
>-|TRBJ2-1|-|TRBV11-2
CASSPQFGSYNEQFF
TGTGCCAGCAGCCCACAGTTTGGGTCCTACAATGAGCAGTTCTTC
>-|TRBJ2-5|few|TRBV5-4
CASSTEEETQYF
TGTGCCAGCAGCACCGAAGAAGAGACCCAGTACTTC
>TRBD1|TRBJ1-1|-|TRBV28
CASSDRDRVNTEAFF
TGTGCCAGCAGCGACCGGGACAGGGTGAACACTGAAGCTTTCTTT
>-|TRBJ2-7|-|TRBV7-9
CASSLVGPSYEQYF
TGTGCCAGCAGCTTAGTGGGACCGAGCTACGAGCAGTACTTC
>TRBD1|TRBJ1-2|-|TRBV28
CASSLTQGQGSDGYTF
TGTGCCAGCAGTTTAACCCAGGGACAGGGCTCAGATGGCTACACCTTC
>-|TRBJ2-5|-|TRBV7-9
CASSLELVETQYF
TGTGCCAGCAGCTTAGAGCTAGTTGAGACCCAGTACTTC
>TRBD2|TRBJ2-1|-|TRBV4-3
CASSQDGAGEGLNEQFF
TGCGCCAGCAGCCAAGATGGGGCGGGAGAGGGTCTCAATGAGCAGTTCTTC
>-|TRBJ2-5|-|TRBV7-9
CASREGGEETQYF
TGTGCCAGCAGAGAAGGGGGTGAGGAGACCCAGTACTTC
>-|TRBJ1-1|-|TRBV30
CAWSVRVPEAFF
TGTGCCTGGAGTGTACGGGTCCCTGAAGCTTTCTTT
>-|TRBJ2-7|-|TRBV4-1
CASSQESLGDYEQYF
TGCGCCAGCAGCCAAGAGAGCCTGGGGGACTACGAGCAGTACTTC
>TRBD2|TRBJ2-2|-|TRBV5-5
CASTKAGDRKNTGELFF
TGTGCCAGCACTAAAGCGGGAGATCGCAAGAACACCGGGGAGCTGTTTTTT
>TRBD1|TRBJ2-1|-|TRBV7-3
CASSLGTGDNEQFF
TGTGCCAGCAGCTTAGGGACAGGGGACAATGAGCAGTTCTTC
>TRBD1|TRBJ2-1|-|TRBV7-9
CASSSYRGISYNEQFF
TGTGCCAGCAGCTCGTACAGGGGAATTTCCTACAATGAGCAGTTCTTC
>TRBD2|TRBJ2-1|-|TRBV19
CASRAGGSTYNEQFF
TGTGCCAGTCGTGCTGGCGGGAGTACTTACAATGAGCAGTTCTTC
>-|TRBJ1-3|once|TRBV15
CATSTIWGVSGNTIYF
TGTGCCACCAGCACCATATGGGGGGTTTCTGGAAACACCATATATTTT
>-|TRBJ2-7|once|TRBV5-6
CASSLALYEQYF
TGTGCCAGCAGCTTGGCCCTCTACGAGCAGTACTTC
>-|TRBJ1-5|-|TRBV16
CASSHQQVNQPQHF
TGTGCCAGCAGCCATCAACAGGTCAATCAGCCCCAGCATTTT
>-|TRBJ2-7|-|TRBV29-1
CSVAGRTYEQYF
TGCAGCGTTGCCGGGCGAACCTACGAGCAGTACTTC
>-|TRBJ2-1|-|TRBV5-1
CASSLGQGYEQFF
TGCGCCAGCAGCTTGGGGCAGGGGTATGAGCAGTTCTTC
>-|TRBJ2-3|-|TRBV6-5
CASSHQARSTDTQYF
TGTGCCAGCTCTCATCAAGCGAGAAGCACAGATACGCAGTATTTT
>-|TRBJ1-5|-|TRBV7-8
CASSPTDSNQPQHF
TGTGCCAGCAGCCCCACAGACAGTAATCAGCCCCAGCATTTT
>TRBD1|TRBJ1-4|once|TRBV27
CASSLSQIQGLEEKLFF
TGTGCCAGCAGTTTATCTCAAATACAGGGGCTTGAGGAAAAACTGTTTTTT
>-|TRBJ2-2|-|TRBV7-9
CASSPRTDNTGELFF
TGTGCCAGCAGCCCGAGGACAGACAACACCGGGGAGCTGTTTTTT
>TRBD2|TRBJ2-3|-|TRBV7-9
CASSSTSGREADTQYF
TGTGCCAGCAGCTCAACTAGCGGGAGGGAGGCAGATACGCAGTATTTT
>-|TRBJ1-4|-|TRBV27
CASSPRRDVGSSEKLFF
TGTGCCAGCAGTCCTCGACGGGATGTGGGTTCGAGTGAAAAACTGTTTTTT
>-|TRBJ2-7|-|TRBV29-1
CSVGGLPEEQYF
TGCAGCGTTGGGGGACTTCCGGAGGAGCAGTACTTC
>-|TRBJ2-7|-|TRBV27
CASSLGRGWTYEQYF
TGTGCCAGCAGTTTGGGGAGAGGGTGGACCTACGAGCAGTACTTC
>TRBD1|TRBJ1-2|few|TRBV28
CASIAGQGFYGYTF
TGTGCCAGCATTGCGGGACAGGGATTCTATGGCTACACCTTC
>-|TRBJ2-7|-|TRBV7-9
CASSESDGLGYEQYF
TGTGCCAGCAGCGAGAGTGACGGGTTGGGATACGAGCAGTACTTC
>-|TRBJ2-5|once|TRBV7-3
CASSLTILGGAGTQYF
TGTGCCAGCAGCTTAACGATCCTGGGGGGCGCAGGGACCCAGTACTTC
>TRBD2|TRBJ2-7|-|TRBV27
CASSSQREAYEQYF
TGTGCCAGCAGTTCTCAGCGGGAGGCCTACGAGCAGTACTTC